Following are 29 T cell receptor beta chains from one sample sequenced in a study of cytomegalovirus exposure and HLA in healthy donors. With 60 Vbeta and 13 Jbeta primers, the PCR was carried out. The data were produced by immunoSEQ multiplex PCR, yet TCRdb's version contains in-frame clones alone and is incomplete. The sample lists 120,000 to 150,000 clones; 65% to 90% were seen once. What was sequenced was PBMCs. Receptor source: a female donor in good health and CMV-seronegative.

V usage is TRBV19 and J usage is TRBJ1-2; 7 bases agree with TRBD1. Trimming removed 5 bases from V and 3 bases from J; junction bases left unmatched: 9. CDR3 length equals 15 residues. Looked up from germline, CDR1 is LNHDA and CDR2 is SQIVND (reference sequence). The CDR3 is CASSPRGPTDYGYTF. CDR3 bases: TGTGCCAGTAGTCCAAGGGGGCCGACAGACTATGGCTACACCTTC.

The CDR3 DNA sequence: TGTGCCTGGAGTGAAGGACAGGGAGGTGAAAAACTGTTTTTT. Amino acids: CAWSEGQGGEKLFF. The chain has TRBV30 and TRBJ1-4; 8 bases align to TRBD1. V was clipped by 1 base and J by 7 bases; unmatched bases: 5. The CDR3 spans 14 residues. The germline V gene encodes CDR1 GTSNPN and CDR2 SVGIG (reference sequence).

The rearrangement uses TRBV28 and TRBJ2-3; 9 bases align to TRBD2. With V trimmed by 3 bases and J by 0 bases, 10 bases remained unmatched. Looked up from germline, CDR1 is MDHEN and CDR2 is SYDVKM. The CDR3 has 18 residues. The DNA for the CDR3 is TGTGCCAGCAGTTTGCCGGCTAGCGGGACCTTTAGCACAGATACGCAGTATTTT. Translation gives CASSLPASGTFSTDTQYF.

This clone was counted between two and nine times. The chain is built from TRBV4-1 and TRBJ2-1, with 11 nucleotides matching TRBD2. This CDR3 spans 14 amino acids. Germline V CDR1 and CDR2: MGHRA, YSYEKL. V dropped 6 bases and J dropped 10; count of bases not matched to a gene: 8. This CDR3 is CASSKLAGVEEQFF. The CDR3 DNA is TGCGCCAGCAGTAAACTAGCGGGAGTGGAGGAGCAGTTCTTC.

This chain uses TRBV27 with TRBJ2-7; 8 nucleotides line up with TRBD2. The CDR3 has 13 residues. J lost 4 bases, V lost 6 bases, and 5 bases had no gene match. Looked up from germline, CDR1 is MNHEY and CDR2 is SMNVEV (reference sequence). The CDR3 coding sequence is TGTGCCAGCAGGATCAGCGGGAGTTACGAGCAGTACTTC. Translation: CASRISGSYEQYF.

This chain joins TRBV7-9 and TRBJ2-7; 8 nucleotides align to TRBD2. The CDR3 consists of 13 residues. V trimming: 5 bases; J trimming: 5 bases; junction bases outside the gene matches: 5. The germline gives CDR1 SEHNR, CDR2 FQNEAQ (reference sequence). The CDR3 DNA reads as TGTGCCAGCAGCCTCGGGACTAGAGACGAGCAGTACTTC. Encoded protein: CASSLGTRDEQYF.

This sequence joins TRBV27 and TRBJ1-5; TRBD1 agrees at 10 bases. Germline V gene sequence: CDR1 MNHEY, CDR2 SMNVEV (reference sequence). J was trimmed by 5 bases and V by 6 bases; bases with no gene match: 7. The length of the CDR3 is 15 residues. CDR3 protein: CASSPGTGEDQPQHF. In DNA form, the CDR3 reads TGTGCCAGCAGCCCCGGGACAGGGGAAGATCAGCCCCAGCATTTT.

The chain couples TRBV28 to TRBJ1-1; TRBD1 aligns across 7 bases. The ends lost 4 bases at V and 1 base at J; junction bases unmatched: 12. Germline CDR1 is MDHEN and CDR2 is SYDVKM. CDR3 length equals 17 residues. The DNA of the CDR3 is TGTGCCAGCAGTTCCCAAAGACAGGGAGTAAGGAACACTGAAGCTTTCTTT. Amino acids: CASSSQRQGVRNTEAFF.

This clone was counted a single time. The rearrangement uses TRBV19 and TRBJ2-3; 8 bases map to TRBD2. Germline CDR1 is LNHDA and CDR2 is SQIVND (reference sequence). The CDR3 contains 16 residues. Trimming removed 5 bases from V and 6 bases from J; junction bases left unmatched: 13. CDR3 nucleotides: TGTGCCAGTAGTGCCTCCCGTCGGGAGGGAGCCGATACGCAGTATTTT. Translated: CASSASRREGADTQYF.

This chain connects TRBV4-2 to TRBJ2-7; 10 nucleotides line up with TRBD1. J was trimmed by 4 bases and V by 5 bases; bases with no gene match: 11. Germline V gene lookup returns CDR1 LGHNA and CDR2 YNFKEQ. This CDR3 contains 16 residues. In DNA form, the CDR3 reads TGTGCCAGCAGCATTGGCCTGGGACAGGGGCTTTACGAGCAGTACTTC. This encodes CASSIGLGQGLYEQYF.

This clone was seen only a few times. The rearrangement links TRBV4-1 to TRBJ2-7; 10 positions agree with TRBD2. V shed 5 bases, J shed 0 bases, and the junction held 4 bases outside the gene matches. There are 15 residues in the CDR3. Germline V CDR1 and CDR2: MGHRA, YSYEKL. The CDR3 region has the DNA TGCGCCAGCAGCTCGACTAGCGGGCCCTCCTACGAGCAGTACTTC. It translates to CASSSTSGPSYEQYF.

CDR3 in amino acids: CASSYGLRNEEQYF. CDR3 DNA: TGTGCCAGCAGTTACGGTCTACGCAACGAGGAGCAGTACTTC. The chain carries TRBV6-5 and TRBJ2-7, with D unresolved. Germline lookup yields CDR1 MNHEY and CDR2 SVGAGI. The CDR3 loop spans 14 amino acids. Trimming pared 2 bases from V and 7 bases from J, leaving 15 bases between.

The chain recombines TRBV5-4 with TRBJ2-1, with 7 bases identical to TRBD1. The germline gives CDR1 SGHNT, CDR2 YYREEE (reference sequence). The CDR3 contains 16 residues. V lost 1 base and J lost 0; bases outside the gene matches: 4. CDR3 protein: CASSLWDSGSYNEQFF. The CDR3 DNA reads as TGTGCCAGCAGCTTGTGGGACAGCGGCTCCTACAATGAGCAGTTCTTC. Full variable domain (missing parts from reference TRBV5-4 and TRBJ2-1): ETGVTQSPTHLIKTRGQQVTLRCSSQSGHNTVSWYQQALGQGPQFIFQYYREEENGRGNFPPRFSGLQFPNYSSELNVNALELDDSALYLCASSLWDSGSYNEQFFGPGTRLTVL.

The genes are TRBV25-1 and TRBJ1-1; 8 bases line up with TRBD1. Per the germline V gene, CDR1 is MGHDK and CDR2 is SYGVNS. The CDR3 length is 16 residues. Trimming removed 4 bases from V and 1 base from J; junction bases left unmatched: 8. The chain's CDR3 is CASSVTGVFGNTEAFF. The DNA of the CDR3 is TGTGCCAGCAGTGTGACAGGGGTTTTTGGGAACACTGAAGCTTTCTTT.

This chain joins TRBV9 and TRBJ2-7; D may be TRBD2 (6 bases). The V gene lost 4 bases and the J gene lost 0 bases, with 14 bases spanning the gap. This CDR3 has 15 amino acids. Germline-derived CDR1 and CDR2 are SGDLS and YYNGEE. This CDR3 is CASSPDSGFSYEQYF. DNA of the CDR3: TGTGCCAGCAGCCCCGATAGCGGATTCTCCTACGAGCAGTACTTC.

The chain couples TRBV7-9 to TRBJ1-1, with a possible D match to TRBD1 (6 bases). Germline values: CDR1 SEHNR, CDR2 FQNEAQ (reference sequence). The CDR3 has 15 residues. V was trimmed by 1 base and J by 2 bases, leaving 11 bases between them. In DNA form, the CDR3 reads TGTGCCAGCAGCTTAGAAGGGGGGGTTAACACTGAAGCTTTCTTT. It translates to CASSLEGGVNTEAFF.

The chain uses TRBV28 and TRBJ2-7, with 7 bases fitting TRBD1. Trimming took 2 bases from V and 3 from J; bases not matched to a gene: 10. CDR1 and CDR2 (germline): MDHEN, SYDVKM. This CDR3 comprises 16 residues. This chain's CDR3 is CASSLVLTGPFYEQYF. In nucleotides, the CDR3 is TGTGCCAGCAGTTTAGTCTTGACAGGGCCGTTCTACGAGCAGTACTTC.

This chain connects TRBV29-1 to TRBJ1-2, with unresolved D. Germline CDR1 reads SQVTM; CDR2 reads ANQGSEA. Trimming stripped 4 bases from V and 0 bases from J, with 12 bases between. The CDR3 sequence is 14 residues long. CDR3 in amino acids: CSVASNQANYGYTF. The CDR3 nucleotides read TGCAGCGTTGCCAGTAACCAAGCTAACTATGGCTACACCTTC.

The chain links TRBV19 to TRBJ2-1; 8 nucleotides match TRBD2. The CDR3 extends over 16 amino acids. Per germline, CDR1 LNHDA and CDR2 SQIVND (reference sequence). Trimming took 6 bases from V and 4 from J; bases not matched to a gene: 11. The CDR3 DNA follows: TGTGCCAGTAGCGGCCGGACTAGCCGGCATTACAATGAGCAGTTCTTC. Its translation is CASSGRTSRHYNEQFF.

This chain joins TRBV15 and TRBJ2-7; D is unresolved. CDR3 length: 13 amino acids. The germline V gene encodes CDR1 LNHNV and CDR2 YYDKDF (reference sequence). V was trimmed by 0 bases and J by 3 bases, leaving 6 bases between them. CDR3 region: CATSRDTSYEQYF. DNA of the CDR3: TGTGCCACCAGCAGAGATACCAGCTACGAGCAGTACTTC.

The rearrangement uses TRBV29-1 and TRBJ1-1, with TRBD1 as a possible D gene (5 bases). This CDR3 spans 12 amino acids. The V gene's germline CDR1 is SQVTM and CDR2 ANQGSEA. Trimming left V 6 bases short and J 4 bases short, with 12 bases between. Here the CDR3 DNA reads TGCAGCGTCGTAGGGGTTGTCACTGAAGCTTTCTTT. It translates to CSVVGVVTEAFF. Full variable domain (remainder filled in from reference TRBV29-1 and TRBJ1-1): SAVISQKPSRDICQRGTSLTIQCQVDSQVTMMFWYRQQPGQSLTLIATANQGSEATYESGFVIDKFPISRPNLTFSTLTVSNMSPEDSSIYLCSVVGVVTEAFFGQGTRLTVV.

CDR3 sequence: CASSLAGATYNEQFF. CDR3 DNA sequence: TGTGCCAGCAGCTTGGCAGGCGCCACCTACAATGAGCAGTTCTTC. The chain couples TRBV5-6 to TRBJ2-1; D unresolved. CDR1 is SGHDT, CDR2 YYEEEE, per germline. This CDR3 has 15 residues. Trimming cost V 0 bases and J 2 bases, with 9 bases left between them. Together with reference TRBV5-6 and TRBJ2-1, the CDR3 gives the full variable domain: DAGVTQSPTHLIKTRGQQVTLRCSPKSGHDTVSWYQQALGQGPQFIFQYYEEEERQRGNFPDRFSGHQFPNYSSELNVNALLLGDSALYLCASSLAGATYNEQFFGPGTRLTVL.

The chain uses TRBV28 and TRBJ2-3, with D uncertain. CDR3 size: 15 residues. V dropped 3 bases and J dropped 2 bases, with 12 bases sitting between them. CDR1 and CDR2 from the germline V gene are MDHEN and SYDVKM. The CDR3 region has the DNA TGTGCCAGCAGTTTTACTGCGTCATTCACAGATACGCAGTATTTT. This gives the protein CASSFTASFTDTQYF.

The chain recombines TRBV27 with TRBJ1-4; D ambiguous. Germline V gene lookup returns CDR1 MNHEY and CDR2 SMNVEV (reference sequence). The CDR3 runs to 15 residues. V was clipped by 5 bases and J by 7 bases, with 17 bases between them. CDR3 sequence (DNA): TGTGCCAGCAGTCCTGGACGGGGTTTGGGTGAAAAACTGTTTTTT. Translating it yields CASSPGRGLGEKLFF.

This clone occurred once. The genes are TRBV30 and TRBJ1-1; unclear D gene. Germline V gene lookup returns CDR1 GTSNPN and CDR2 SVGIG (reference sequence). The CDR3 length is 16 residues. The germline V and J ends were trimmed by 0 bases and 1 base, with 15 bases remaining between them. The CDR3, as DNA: TGTGCCTGGAGTGTACTACTTGGCGTCGCGAACACTGAAGCTTTCTTT. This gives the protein CAWSVLLGVANTEAFF.

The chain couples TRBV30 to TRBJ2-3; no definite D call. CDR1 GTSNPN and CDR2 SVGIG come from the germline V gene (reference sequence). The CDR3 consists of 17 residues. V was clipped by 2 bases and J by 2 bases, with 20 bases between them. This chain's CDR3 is CAWSIPRDRAYTDTQYF. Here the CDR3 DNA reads TGTGCCTGGAGTATACCACGTGATAGAGCTTACACAGATACGCAGTATTTT.

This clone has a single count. DNA for the CDR3: TGCGCCAGCAGTCAAGCCGGGACAGGGGAAAGCACAGATACGCAGTATTTT. Its protein is CASSQAGTGESTDTQYF. This sequence joins TRBV23-1 and TRBJ2-3; 10 bases fit TRBD1. TRBV23-1 is recorded as an ORF, its role being uncertain. With 2 bases clipped from V and 0 bases from J, the junction kept 5 bases outside the gene matches. This CDR3 comprises 17 residues.

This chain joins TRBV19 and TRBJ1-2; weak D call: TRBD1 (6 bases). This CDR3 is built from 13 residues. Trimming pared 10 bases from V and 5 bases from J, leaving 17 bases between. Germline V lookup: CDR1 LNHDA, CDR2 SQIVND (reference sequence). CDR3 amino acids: CATAGADPYGYTF. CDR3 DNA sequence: TGTGCCACCGCGGGGGCAGATCCTTATGGCTACACCTTC. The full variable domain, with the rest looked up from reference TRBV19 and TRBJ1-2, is DGGITQSPKYLFRKEGQNVTLSCEQNLNHDAMYWYRQDPGQGLRLIYYSQIVNDFQKGDIAEGYSVSREKKESFPLTVTSAQKNPTAFYLCATAGADPYGYTFGSGTRLTVV.

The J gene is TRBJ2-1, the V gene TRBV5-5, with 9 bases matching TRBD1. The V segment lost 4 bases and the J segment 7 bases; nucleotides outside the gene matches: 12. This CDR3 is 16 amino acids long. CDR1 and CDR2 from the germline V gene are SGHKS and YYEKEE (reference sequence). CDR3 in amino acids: CASSRITGGSGNEQFF. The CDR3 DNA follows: TGTGCCAGCAGCCGAATAACAGGGGGCTCGGGAAATGAGCAGTTCTTC.